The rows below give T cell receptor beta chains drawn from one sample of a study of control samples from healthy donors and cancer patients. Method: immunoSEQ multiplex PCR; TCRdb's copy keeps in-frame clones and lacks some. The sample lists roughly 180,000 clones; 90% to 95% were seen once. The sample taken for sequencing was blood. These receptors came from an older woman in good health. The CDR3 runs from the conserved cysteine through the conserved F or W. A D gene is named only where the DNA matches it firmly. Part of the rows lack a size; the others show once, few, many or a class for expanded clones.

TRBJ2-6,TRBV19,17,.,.,CASRYNRIISGANVLTF
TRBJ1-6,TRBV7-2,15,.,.,CASSTGLPGISPLHF
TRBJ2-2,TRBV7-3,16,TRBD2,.,CASSSQRGANTGELFF
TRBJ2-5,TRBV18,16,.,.,CASSPPGRDIDETQYF
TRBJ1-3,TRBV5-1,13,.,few,CASSPLSGNTIYF
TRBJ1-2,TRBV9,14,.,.,CASSPDGTLFGYTF
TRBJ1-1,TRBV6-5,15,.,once,CASSYDPGLLSEAFF
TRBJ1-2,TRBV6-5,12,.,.,CATSDPNYGYTF
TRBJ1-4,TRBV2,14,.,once,CASSEWRTNEKLFF
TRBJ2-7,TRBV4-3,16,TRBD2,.,CASSQEWLAGGNEQYF
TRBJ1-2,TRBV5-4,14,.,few,CASSLLSGETGYTF
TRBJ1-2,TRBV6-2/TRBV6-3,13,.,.,CASSYRQTYGYTF
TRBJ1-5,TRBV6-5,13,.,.,CGTDIRTNQPQHF
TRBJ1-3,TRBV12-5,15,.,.,CASGSSRAPGNTIYF
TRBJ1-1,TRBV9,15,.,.,CASSPRDRMNTEAFF
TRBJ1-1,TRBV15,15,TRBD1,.,CATSRDRGQNTEAFF
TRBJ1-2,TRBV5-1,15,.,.,CASSPRPDTNYGYTF
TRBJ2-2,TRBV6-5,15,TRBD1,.,CASSPDRANTGELFF
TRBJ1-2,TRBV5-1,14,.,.,CASSFGVGGYGYTF
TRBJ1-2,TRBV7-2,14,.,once,CASSFSGGAYGYTF
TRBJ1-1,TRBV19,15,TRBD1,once,CASTKVTGGAAEAFF
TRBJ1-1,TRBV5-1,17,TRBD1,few,CASSLEPGTGRYTEAFF
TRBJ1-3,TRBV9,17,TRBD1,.,CASSERPGQAAGNTIYF
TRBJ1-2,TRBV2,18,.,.,CASSESQRLHRLNPGYTF
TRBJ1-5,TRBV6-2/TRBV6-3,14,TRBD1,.,CASSYGQGGQPQHF
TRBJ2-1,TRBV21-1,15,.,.,CASSKTGGPYNEQFF
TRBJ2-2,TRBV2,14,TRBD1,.,CASSLEQGIGELFF
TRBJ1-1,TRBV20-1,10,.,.,CSATGTEAFF
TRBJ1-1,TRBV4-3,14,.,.,CASSQARANTEAFF
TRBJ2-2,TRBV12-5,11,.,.,CASGGGEELFF
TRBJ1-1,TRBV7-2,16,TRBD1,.,CASSLEGARMNTEAFF
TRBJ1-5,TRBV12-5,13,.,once,CASGLGGDQPQHF
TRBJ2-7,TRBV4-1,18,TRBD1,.,CASSQGLTRTGGRAEQYF
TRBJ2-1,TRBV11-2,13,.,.,CASRSSGVNEQFF
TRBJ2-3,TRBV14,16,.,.,CASSSLRGPSTDTQYF
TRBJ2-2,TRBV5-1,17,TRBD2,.,CASSARSGGHNTGELFF
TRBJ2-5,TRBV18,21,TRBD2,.,CASSLRTISRTSGGPGETQYF
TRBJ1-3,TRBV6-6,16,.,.,CASSSPAGYSGNTIYF
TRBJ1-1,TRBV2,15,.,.,CASSYQRGEHSEAFF
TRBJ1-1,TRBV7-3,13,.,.,CASRLTANTEAFF
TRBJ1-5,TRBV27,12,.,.,CASSTGHQPQHF